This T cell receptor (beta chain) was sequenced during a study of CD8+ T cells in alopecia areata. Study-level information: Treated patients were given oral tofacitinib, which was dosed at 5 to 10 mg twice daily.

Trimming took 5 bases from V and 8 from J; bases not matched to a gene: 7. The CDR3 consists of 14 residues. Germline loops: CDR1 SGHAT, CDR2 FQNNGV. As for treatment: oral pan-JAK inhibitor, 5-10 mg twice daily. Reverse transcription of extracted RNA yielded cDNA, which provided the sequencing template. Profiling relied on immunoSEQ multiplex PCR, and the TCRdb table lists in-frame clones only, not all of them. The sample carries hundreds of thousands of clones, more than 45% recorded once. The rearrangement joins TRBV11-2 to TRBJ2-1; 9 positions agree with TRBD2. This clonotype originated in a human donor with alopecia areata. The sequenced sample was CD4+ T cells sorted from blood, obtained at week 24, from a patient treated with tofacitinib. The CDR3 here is CASSPQRGVDEQFF. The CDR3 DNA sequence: TGTGCCAGCAGCCCCCAGCGGGGGGTAGATGAGCAGTTCTTC.